What follows is one T cell receptor beta chain and its context. Sequencing targeted TCR beta in blood CD8+ and CD4+ T cells. The control participants were healthy donors, and these controls were matched with respect to both age and sex. The CD8+ and CD4+ T cells were isolated magnetically using a negative isolation approach, whereas the TEMRA cells were enriched by FACS. The data derive from a study of CD8 T cells in Susac syndrome. Trimming cost V 4 bases and J 8 bases, with 17 bases left between them. This CDR3 spans 14 amino acids. The germline V gene encodes CDR1 MNHEY and CDR2 SVGEGT. After extraction with the RNeasy kit, about 0.5 to 1 ug of the RNA was reverse transcribed using random hexamers. Amplification of TCR beta CDR3 by immunoSEQ multiplex PCR spanned 54 Vbeta and 13 Jbeta. TCRdb re-derived calls from the immunoSEQ multiplex PCR reads in MiXCR, one entry per CDR3 protein. The repertoire holds about 69,000 distinct CDR3 sequences, with approximately 95% as singletons.

The specimen sequenced was CD8+ T cells from PBMCs. The TCR originated in a human donor in good health. This sequence joins TRBV6-2 or TRBV6-3 and TRBJ1-2, with D unclear. The CDR3 nucleotides read TGTGCCAGCAGTTCCAGAAGCCACGGGGAAGGCTACACCTTC. Encoded protein: CASSSRSHGEGYTF.